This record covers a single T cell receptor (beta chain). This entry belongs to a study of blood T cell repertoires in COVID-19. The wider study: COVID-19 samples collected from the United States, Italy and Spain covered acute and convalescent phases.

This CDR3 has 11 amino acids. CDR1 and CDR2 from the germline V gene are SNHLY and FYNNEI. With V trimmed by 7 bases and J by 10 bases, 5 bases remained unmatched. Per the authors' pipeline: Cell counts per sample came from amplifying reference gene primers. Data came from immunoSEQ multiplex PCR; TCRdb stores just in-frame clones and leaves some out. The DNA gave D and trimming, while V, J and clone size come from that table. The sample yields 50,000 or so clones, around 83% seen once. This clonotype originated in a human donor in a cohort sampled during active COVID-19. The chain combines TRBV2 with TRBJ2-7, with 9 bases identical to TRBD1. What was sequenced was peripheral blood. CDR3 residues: CASNPGQGQYF. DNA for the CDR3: TGTGCCAGCAATCCGGGACAGGGCCAGTACTTC.